These 15 T cell receptor beta chains originate from one sample sequenced in a study of blood T cells in healthy people across ages. The second PCR ran about 7 to 12 cycles with a sample-barcoded 5' primer and J-beta primers. TCRdb itself ran the 5' RACE reads through MiXCR, one entry per CDR3 protein. The sample includes hundreds of thousands of distinct CDR3 sequences, more than 50% of them seen just once. What was sequenced was blood. The receptors originated from a man aged 35-49 years in good health.

This chain links TRBV6-6 with TRBJ1-4; 8 nucleotides match TRBD1. The V and J ends lost 2 bases and 0 bases, in that order; junction bases with no gene match: 5. The CDR3 consists of 17 residues. Germline V gene sequence: CDR1 MNHNY, CDR2 SVGAGI (reference sequence). The CDR3 sequence: CASSYLGQGATNEKLFF. The CDR3, as DNA: TGTGCCAGCAGTTACCTCGGACAGGGAGCAACTAATGAAAAACTGTTTTTT.

This chain uses TRBV6-5 with TRBJ2-7, with 10 bases that match TRBD1. Germline trimming cut 5 bases from V and 1 base from J; bases unmatched to any gene: 2. Germline lookup yields CDR1 MNHEY and CDR2 SVGAGI. CDR3 length: 14 amino acids. The CDR3 DNA reads as TGTGCCAGCAGTGTGGACAGGGGGTCCTACGAGCAGTACTTC. Translated: CASSVDRGSYEQYF.

The chain employs TRBV7-8 and TRBJ2-5, with D maybe TRBD2 (6 bases). The CDR3 length is 14 residues. Deletions cut 10 bases from V and 5 bases from J, with 20 bases between. The germline V gene encodes CDR1 SGHVS and CDR2 FQNEAQ. CDR3 nucleotide sequence: TGTGCCATCCACGCTAGGGAGGTTGTGGAGACCCAGTACTTC. Its translation: CAIHAREVVETQYF.

The genes are TRBV6-5 and TRBJ2-4, with TRBD2 identical over 8 bases. The J call may be wrong; the DNA end is better matched by TRBJ2-7. The CDR3 length is 14 residues. The germline CDR1 and CDR2 sequences are MNHEY and SVGAGI. The CDR3 region has the DNA TGTGCCAGCAGATTACTAGCGGAGGGCTACGAGCAGTACTTC. Translating it yields CASRLLAEGYEQYF.

This clonotype was observed once. CDR3 sequence: CASSFEGAGGRADTQYF. The CDR3 nucleotides read TGTGCCAGCAGCTTTGAGGGAGCGGGGGGCCGAGCAGATACGCAGTATTTT. The chain employs TRBV5-6 and TRBJ2-3, with 9 bases that match TRBD2. The V gene's germline CDR1 is SGHDT and CDR2 YYEEEE. Trimming took 2 bases from V and 4 from J; bases not matched to a gene: 11. This CDR3 spans 17 amino acids.

V and J are TRBV28 and TRBJ2-5; 8 bases are a match to TRBD1. CDR1 and CDR2 (germline): MDHEN, SYDVKM. The CDR3 is 14 amino acids. V was pared by 2 bases and J by 13 bases, with 12 bases of the junction left unmatched. CDR3 loop: CASSLQPGGNPWYF. CDR3 DNA: TGTGCCAGCAGTTTACAGCCAGGGGGCAATCCATGGTACTTC.

This chain uses TRBV12-5 with TRBJ1-2, with 7 bases aligning to TRBD1. V was pared by 2 bases and J by 2 bases, with 8 bases of the junction left unmatched. Germline loops: CDR1 LGHNT, CDR2 FRNRAP. The CDR3 is 16 amino acids. CDR3 sequence reads: CASGLKGTDINYGYTF. In DNA, the CDR3 is TGTGCTAGTGGTTTGAAGGGGACAGATATCAACTATGGCTACACCTTC. The full variable domain, its missing parts supplied by reference TRBV12-5 and TRBJ1-2, is DARVTQTPRHKVTEMGQEVTMRCQPILGHNTVFWYRQTMMQGLELLAYFRNRAPLDDSGMPKDRFSAEMPDATLATLKIQPSEPRDSAVYFCASGLKGTDINYGYTFGSGTRLTVV.

The gene calls are TRBV20-1 and TRBJ1-1; 10 positions match TRBD1. Germline V gene lookup returns CDR1 DFQATT and CDR2 SNEGSKA (reference sequence). CDR3 length: 12 amino acids. Trimming cost V 6 bases and J 7 bases; bases outside gene matches: 5. This CDR3 is CSARQGAGEAFF. CDR3 bases: TGCAGTGCACGACAGGGGGCCGGTGAAGCTTTCTTT.

The chain links TRBV7-8 to TRBJ1-5; 7 bases map to TRBD1. The junction had 10 bases not matched to a gene; V was cut back by 0 bases and J by 2 bases. The CDR3 runs to 18 residues. Germline values: CDR1 SGHVS, CDR2 FQNEAQ. CDR3 loop: CASSLAAGGAAGNQPQHF. CDR3 coding DNA: TGTGCCAGCAGCTTAGCGGCAGGGGGAGCCGCTGGCAATCAGCCCCAGCATTTT.

The CDR3 DNA is TGTGCCAGCAGGCCCGGGACTACCGAAACTAGCGCAGATACGCAGTATTTT. Translated: CASRPGTTETSADTQYF. This chain joins TRBV4-2 and TRBJ2-3; 7 bases are a match to TRBD2. The CDR3 covers 17 residues. V lost 6 bases to trimming and J lost 4 bases; unmatched junction nucleotides: 16. The germline CDR1 and CDR2 sequences are LGHNA and YNFKEQ.

This clonotype is a singleton in its sample. The chain combines TRBV15 with TRBJ2-3; no clear D. V shed 0 bases and J shed 4 bases, with 14 bases lying between them. The germline CDR1 and CDR2 sequences are LNHNV and YYDKDF (reference sequence). The CDR3 is 16 residues long. The CDR3 sequence: CATSRDRWAPPDTQYF. For the CDR3, the DNA is TGTGCCACCAGCAGAGATCGTTGGGCTCCGCCAGATACGCAGTATTTT.

The chain couples TRBV9 to TRBJ2-5; no definite D call. Trimming stripped 0 bases from V and 4 bases from J, with 13 bases between. Germline lookup yields CDR1 SGDLS and CDR2 YYNGEE. CDR3 length: 15 residues. This chain's CDR3 is CASSVDPKKGETQYF. CDR3 nucleotide sequence: TGTGCCAGCAGCGTAGATCCCAAAAAAGGAGAGACCCAGTACTTC.

The chain joins TRBV7-9 to TRBJ2-2; 10 nucleotides agree with TRBD1. Trimming cost V 4 bases and J 5 bases; bases outside gene matches: 10. The germline V gene has CDR1 SEHNR and CDR2 FQNEAQ (reference sequence). The CDR3 loop spans 17 amino acids. CDR3 DNA sequence: TGTGCCAGCAGCTCCCGCGGGGGACAGGGGTTAACCGGGGAGCTGTTTTTT. Translated: CASSSRGGQGLTGELFF.

The rearrangement uses TRBV15 and TRBJ2-7; no firm D call. Per the germline V gene, CDR1 is LNHNV and CDR2 is YYDKDF (reference sequence). The CDR3 spans 15 residues. Trimming took 0 bases from V and 4 from J, leaving 13 bases between them. CDR3 sequence (DNA): TGTGCCACCAGCAGAGATCCTACGGCAGAATACGAGCAGTACTTC. This sequence encodes CATSRDPTAEYEQYF.

Regarding this clonotype: This may be a read error, as it is one base from a much larger clone. This rearrangement joins TRBV9 to TRBJ2-4; the D gene is possibly TRBD1 (6 bases). From germline, CDR1 is SGDLS and CDR2 YYNGEE. V was trimmed by 3 bases and J by 6 bases, leaving 16 bases between them. CDR3 length: 15 residues. CDR3 DNA: TGTGCCAGCAGCGGAGATTGGGGGCTCGGAAACATTCAGTACTTC. Translation: CASSGDWGLGNIQYF.